This T cell receptor beta chain is drawn from a study of T cell responses to AZD1222 COVID-19 vaccine. General study points: Repertoire samples came only from after the peak T cell response.

Assay: immunoSEQ multiplex PCR; the TCRdb copy retains only in-frame clones and omits some. This sample has around 140,000 clones, with 80% to 90% found just once. A remark on this clone: Its antigen is undetermined.

V was shortened by 4 bases and J by 0 bases, with 7 bases between the two germline ends. The V gene's germline CDR1 is LNHDA and CDR2 SQIVND (reference sequence). The CDR3 has 14 residues. The chain links TRBV19 to TRBJ2-1; no reliable D call. Here the sequenced sample was peripheral blood, taken on day 0 of AZD1222 vaccination. The TCR originated in an adult in good health. This CDR3 reads CASSNHPSYNEQFF. The CDR3 bases are TGTGCCAGTAGTAACCACCCCTCCTACAATGAGCAGTTCTTC.